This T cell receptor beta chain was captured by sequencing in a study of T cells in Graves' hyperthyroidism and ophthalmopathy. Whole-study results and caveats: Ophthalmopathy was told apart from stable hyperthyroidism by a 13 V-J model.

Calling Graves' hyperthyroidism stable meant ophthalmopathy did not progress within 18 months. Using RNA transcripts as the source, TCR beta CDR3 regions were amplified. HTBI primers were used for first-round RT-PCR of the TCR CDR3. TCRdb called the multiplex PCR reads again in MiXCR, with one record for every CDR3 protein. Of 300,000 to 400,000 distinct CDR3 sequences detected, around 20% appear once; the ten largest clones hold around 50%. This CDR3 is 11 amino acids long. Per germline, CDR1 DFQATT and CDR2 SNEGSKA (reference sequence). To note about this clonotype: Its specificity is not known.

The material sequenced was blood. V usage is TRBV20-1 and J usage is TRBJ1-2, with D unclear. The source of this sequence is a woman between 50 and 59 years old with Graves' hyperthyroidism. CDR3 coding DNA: TGCGGGAACGCTGAGACCTATGGCTACACCTTC. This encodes CGNAETYGYTF.